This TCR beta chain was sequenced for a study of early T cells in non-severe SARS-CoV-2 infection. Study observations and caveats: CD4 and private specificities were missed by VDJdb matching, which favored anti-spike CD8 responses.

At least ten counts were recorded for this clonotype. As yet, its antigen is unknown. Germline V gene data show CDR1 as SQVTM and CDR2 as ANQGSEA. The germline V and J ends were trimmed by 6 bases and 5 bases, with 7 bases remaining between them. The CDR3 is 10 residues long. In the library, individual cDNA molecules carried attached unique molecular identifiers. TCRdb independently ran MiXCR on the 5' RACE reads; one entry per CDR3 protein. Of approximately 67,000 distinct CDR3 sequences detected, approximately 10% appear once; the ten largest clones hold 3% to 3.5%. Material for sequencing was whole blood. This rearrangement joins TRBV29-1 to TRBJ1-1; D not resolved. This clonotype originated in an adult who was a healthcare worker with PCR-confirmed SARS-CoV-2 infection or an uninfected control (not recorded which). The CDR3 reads CSVVGTEAFF. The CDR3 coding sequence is TGCAGCGTCGTGGGGACTGAAGCTTTCTTT.